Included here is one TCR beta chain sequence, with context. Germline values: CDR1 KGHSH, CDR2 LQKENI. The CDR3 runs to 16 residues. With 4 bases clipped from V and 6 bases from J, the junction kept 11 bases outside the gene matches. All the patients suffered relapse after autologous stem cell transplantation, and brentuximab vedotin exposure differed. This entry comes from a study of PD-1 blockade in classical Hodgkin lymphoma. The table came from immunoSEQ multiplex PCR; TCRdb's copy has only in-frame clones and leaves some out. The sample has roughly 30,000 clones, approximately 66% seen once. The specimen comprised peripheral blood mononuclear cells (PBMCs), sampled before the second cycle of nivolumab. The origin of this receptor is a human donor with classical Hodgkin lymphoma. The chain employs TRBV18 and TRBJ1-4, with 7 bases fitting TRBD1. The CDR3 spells CASSRDRANQDEKLFF. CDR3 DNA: TGTGCCAGCTCACGAGACAGGGCCAACCAGGATGAAAAACTGTTTTTT.